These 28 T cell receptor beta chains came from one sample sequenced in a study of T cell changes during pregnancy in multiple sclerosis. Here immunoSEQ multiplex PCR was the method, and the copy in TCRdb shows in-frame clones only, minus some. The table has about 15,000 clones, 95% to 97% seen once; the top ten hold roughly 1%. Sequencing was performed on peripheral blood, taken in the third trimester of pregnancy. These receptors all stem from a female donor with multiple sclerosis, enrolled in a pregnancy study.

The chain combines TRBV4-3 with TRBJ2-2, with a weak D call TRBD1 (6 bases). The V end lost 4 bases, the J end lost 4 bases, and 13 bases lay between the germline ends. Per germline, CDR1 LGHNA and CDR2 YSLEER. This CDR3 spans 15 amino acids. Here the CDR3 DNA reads TGCGCCAGCAGCCGGCAGGGGCTGGGCACCGGGGAGCTGTTTTTT. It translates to CASSRQGLGTGELFF.

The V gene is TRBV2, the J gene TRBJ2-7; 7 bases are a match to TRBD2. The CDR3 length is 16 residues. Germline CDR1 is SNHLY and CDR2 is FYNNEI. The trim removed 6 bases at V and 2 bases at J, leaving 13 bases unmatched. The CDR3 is CASRGDGGSGPYEQYF. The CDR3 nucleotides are TGTGCCAGCAGAGGGGACGGCGGGAGTGGTCCCTACGAGCAGTACTTC.

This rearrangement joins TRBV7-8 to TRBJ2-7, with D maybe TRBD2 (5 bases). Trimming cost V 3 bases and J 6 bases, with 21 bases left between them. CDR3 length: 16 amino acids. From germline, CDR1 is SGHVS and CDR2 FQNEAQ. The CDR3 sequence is CASSLTGLALVSEQYF. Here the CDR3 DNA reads TGTGCCAGCAGCTTGACGGGGTTGGCCCTTGTGTCCGAGCAGTACTTC.

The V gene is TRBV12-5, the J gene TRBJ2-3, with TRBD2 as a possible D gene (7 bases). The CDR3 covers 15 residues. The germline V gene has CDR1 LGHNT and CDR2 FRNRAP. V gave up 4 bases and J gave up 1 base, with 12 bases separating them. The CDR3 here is CASGSLGGRTDTQYF. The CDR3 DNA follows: TGTGCTAGTGGTTCCTTGGGGGGGCGCACAGATACGCAGTATTTT.

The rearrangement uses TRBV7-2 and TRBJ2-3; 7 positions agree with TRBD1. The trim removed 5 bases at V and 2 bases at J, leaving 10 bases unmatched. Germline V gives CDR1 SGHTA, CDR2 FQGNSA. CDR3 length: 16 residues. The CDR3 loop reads CASSKNRGLSTDTQYF. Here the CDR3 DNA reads TGTGCCAGCAGCAAAAACAGGGGTCTCTCCACAGATACGCAGTATTTT.

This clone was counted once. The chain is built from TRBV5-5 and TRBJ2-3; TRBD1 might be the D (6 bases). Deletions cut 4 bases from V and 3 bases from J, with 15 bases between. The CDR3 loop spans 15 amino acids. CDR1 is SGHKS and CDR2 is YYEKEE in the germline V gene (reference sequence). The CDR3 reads CASSTYAQGTDTQYF. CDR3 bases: TGTGCCAGCAGCACATACGCCCAGGGGACAGATACGCAGTATTTT.

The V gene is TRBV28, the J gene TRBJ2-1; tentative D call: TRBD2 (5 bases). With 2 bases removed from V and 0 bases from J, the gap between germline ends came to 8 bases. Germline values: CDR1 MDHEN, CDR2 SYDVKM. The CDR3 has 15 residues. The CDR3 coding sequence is TGTGCCAGCAGTTTAGGGAGTAGCTCCTACAATGAGCAGTTCTTC. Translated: CASSLGSSSYNEQFF.

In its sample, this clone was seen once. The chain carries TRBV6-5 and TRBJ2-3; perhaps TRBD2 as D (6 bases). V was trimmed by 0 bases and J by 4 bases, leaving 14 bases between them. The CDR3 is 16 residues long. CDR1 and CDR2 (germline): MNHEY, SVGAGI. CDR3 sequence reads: CASSYSLGAGPDTQYF. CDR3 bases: TGTGCCAGCAGTTACTCACTGGGTGCGGGGCCAGATACGCAGTATTTT.

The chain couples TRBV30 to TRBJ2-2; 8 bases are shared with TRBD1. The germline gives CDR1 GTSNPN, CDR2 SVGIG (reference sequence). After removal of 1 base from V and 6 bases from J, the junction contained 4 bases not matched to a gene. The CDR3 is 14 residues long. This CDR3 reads CAWSGRTGSGELFF. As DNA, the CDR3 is TGTGCCTGGAGTGGCAGGACAGGGTCCGGGGAGCTGTTTTTT.

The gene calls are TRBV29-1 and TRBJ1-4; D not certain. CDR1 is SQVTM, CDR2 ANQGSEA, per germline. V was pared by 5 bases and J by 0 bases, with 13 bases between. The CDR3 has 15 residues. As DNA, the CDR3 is TGCAGCGTTTCTGGCAGGCCTTCAACTAATGAAAAACTGTTTTTT. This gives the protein CSVSGRPSTNEKLFF.

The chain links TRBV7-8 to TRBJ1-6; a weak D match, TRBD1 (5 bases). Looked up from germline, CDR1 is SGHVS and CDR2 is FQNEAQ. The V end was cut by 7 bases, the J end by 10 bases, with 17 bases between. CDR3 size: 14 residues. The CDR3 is CASTPREGGSPLHF. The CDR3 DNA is TGTGCCAGCACCCCCAGGGAGGGTGGGTCACCCCTCCACTTT.

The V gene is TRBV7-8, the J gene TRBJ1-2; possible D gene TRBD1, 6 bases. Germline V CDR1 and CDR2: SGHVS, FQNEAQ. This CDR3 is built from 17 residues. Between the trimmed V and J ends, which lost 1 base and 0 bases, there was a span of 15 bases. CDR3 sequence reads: CASSLVGTGLANYGYTF. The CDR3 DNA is TGTGCCAGCAGCTTAGTCGGTACAGGGTTAGCTAACTATGGCTACACCTTC.

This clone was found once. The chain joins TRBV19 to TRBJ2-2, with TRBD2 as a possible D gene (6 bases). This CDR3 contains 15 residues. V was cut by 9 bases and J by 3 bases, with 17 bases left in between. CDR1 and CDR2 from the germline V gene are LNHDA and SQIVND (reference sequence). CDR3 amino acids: CASLPAGRYTGELFF. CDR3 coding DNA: TGTGCCAGCCTTCCCGCGGGGCGGTACACCGGGGAGCTGTTTTTT.

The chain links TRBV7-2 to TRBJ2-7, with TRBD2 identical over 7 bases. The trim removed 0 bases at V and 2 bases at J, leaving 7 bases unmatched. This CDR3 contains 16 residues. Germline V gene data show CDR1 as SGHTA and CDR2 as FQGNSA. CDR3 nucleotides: TGTGCCAGCAGCTTAGCGTGGGAGGGACTCCCCTACGAGCAGTACTTC. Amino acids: CASSLAWEGLPYEQYF.

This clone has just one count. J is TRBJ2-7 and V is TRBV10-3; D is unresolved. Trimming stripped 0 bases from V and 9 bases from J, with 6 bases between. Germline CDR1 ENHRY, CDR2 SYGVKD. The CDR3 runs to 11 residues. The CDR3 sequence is CAISESRGQYF. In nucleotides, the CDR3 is TGTGCCATCAGTGAGTCTCGCGGGCAGTACTTC.

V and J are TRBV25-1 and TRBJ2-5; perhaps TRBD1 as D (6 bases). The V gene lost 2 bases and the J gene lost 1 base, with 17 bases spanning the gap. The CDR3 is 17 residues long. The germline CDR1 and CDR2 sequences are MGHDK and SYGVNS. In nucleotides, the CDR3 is TGTGCCAGCAGTGAAACTAGGACAGTAGAAATCCAAGAGACCCAGTACTTC. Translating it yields CASSETRTVEIQETQYF.

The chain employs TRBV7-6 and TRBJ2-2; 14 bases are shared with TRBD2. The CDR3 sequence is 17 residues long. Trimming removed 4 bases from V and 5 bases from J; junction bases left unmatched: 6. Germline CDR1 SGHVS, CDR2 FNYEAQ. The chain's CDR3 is CASSSGTSGGRTGELFF. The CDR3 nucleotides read TGTGCCAGCAGCTCGGGGACTAGCGGGGGTCGTACCGGGGAGCTGTTTTTT.

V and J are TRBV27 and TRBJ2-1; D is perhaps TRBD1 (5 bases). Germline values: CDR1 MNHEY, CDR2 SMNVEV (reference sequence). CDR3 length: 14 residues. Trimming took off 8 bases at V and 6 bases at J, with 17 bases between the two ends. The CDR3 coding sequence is TGTGCCAGCTCCGTGTCTGGGGCCGCCAATGAGCAGTTCTTC. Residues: CASSVSGAANEQFF.

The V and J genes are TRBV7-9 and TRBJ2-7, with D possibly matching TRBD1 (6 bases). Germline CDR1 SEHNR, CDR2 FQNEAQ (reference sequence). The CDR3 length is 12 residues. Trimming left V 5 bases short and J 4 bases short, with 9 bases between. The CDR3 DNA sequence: TGTGCCAGCAGCGTGGACAGTTACGAGCAGTACTTC. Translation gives CASSVDSYEQYF.

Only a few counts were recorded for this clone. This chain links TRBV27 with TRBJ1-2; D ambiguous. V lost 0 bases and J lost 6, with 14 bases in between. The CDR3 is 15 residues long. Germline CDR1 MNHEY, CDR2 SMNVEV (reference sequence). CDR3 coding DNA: TGTGCCAGCAGTTTATCGATCCGATGGAGTGATGGCTACACCTTC. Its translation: CASSLSIRWSDGYTF.

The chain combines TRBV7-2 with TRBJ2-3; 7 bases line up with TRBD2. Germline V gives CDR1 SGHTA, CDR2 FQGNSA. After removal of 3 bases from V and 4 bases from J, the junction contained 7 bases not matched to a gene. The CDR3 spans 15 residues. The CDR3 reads CASSFRQGGADTQYF. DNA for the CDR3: TGTGCCAGCAGCTTTAGGCAGGGAGGGGCAGATACGCAGTATTTT.

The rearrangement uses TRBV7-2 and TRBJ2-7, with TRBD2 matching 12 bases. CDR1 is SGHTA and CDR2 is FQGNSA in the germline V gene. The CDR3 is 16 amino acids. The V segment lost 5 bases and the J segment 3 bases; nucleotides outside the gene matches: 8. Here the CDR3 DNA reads TGTGCCAGCAGCCTCGGGACTAGCGGGTTCTTCTACGAGCAGTACTTC. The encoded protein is CASSLGTSGFFYEQYF.

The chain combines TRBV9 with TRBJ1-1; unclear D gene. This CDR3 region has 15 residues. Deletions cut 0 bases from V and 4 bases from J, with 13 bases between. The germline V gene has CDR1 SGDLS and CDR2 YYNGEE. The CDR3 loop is CASSVEGRLGTEAFF. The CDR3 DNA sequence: TGTGCCAGCAGCGTAGAAGGGAGGCTGGGCACTGAAGCTTTCTTT. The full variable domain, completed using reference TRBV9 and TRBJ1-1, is DSGVTQTPKHLITATGQRVTLRCSPRSGDLSVYWYQQSLDQGLQFLIQYYNGEERAKGNILERFSAQQFPDLHSELNLSSLELGDSALYFCASSVEGRLGTEAFFGQGTRLTVV.

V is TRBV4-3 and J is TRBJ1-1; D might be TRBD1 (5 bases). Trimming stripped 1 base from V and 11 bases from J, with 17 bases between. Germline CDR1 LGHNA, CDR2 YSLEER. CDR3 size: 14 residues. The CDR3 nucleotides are TGCGCCAGCAGCCAAGGTGGCAACAGGCGGGATGCTTTCTTT. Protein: CASSQGGNRRDAFF.

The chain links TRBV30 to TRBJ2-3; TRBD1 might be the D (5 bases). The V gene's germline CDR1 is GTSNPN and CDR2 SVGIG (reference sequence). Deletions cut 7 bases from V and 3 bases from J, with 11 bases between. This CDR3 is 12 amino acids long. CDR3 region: CAFVTGTDTQYF. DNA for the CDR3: TGTGCCTTCGTTACAGGAACAGATACGCAGTATTTT.

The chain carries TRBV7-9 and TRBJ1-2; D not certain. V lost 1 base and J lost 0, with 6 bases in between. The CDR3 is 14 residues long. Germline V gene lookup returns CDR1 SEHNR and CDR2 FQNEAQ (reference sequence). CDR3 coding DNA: TGTGCCAGCAGCTTAGACAGCACTAACTATGGCTACACCTTC. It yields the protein CASSLDSTNYGYTF.

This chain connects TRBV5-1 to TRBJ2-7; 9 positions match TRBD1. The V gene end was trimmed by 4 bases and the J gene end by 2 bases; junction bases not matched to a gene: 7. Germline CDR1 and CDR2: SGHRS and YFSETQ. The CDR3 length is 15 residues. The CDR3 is CASSREGQGPYEQYF. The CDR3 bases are TGCGCCAGCAGCCGAGAGGGACAGGGTCCCTACGAGCAGTACTTC.

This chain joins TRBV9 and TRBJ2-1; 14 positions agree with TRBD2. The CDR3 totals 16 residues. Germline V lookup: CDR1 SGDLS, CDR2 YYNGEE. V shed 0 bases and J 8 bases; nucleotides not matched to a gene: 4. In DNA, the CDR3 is TGTGCCAGCAGCGTAGGGAGACTAGCGGGAGGGCATGAGCAGTTCTTC. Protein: CASSVGRLAGGHEQFF. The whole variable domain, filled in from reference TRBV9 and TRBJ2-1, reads DSGVTQTPKHLITATGQRVTLRCSPRSGDLSVYWYQQSLDQGLQFLIQYYNGEERAKGNILERFSAQQFPDLHSELNLSSLELGDSALYFCASSVGRLAGGHEQFFGPGTRLTVL.